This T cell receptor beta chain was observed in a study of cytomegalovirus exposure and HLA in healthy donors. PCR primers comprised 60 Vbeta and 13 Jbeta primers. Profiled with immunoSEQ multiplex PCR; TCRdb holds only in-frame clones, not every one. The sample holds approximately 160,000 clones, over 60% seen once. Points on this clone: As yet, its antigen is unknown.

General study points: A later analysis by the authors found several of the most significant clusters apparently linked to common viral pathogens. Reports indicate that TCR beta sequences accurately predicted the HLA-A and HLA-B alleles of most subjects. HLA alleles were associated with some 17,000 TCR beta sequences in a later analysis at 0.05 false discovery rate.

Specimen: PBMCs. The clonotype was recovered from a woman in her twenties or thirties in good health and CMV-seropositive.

The CDR3 protein is CASTPRGRGSNEQFF. CDR3 bases: TGTGCCAGCACTCCTAGGGGACGGGGGAGCAATGAGCAGTTCTTC. This chain uses TRBV7-9 with TRBJ2-1, with a tentative D call TRBD2 (6 bases). The CDR3 is made up of 15 amino acids. V was pared by 7 bases and J by 6 bases, with 19 bases between. Germline V gives CDR1 SEHNR, CDR2 FQNEAQ (reference sequence). Full variable domain (remainder filled in from reference TRBV7-9 and TRBJ2-1): DTGVSQNPRHKITKRGQNVTFRCDPISEHNRLYWYRQTLGQGPEFLTYFQNEAQLEKSRLLSDRFSAERPKGSFSTLEIQRTEQGDSAMYLCASTPRGRGSNEQFFGPGTRLTVL.